These T cell receptor beta chains were read from a single sample in a study of CD8 T cells in Susac syndrome. One entry per CDR3 protein results from TCRdb running MiXCR on the immunoSEQ multiplex PCR reads. In the table there are more than 85,000 distinct CDR3 sequences, 85% to 95% of which are singletons. The sequencing sample was made of CD4+ T cells from PBMCs. The receptors were gathered from a human donor with Susac syndrome. Both conserved end residues are part of each CDR3. Each record gives: clone size, CDR3 length, V gene, D gene, J gene, CDR3 DNA, CDR3 protein. The D gene is left open where the match is weak. Clone size is stated in some rows and not others, as once, few, many or a class when expanded.

>-|16|TRBV20-1|TRBD1|TRBJ2-3
TGCAGTGCTAGAGGCCCCGGGACAGGGGGGAAAGATACGCAGTATTTT
CSARGPGTGGKDTQYF
>-|12|TRBV28|-|TRBJ1-1
TGTGCCAGCAGTTTGTTGGGGACTGAAGCTTTCTTT
CASSLLGTEAFF
>-|14|TRBV7-9|-|TRBJ2-3
TGTGCCAGCAGCTTAGATCTGCGGACAGATACGCAGTATTTT
CASSLDLRTDTQYF
>-|12|TRBV6-5|-|TRBJ1-1
TGTGCCACCGGTAACCTGAACACTGAAGCTTTCTTT
CATGNLNTEAFF
>-|16|TRBV11-2|TRBD1|TRBJ2-7
TGTGCCAGCAGCTTATGGGGGGACAGGGGGGCCTACGAGCAGTACTTC
CASSLWGDRGAYEQYF
>once|16|TRBV11-2|TRBD1|TRBJ2-5
TGTGCCAGCAGCCCGCGTCCGGGACAGAACCAAGAGACCCAGTACTTC
CASSPRPGQNQETQYF
>-|16|TRBV7-9|-|TRBJ2-5
TGTGCCAGCAGCCCCCCTTTGCGGCAGGGGTTACAGACCCAGTACTTC
CASSPPLRQGLQTQYF
>once|15|TRBV20-1|-|TRBJ2-4
TGCAGTGCTCAGTTAGTATCCCTAGCCAAAAACATTCAGTACTTC
CSAQLVSLAKNIQYF
>-|12|TRBV20-1|-|TRBJ2-7
TGCAGTGCTAGTCCCAGGGGATACGAGCAGTACTTC
CSASPRGYEQYF
>-|11|TRBV19|-|TRBJ1-1
TGTGCCAGTAGGGTTCAGACTGAAGCTTTCTTT
CASRVQTEAFF
>-|15|TRBV25-1|TRBD2|TRBJ2-3
TGTGCCAGCAGTACACTAGCGGGGACGGGGGATACGCAGTATTTT
CASSTLAGTGDTQYF
>-|13|TRBV20-1|-|TRBJ1-1
TGCAGTGCTTTCCTGACAGACCGTTCTGAAGCTTTCTTT
CSAFLTDRSEAFF
>-|15|TRBV21-1|-|TRBJ1-4
TGTGCCAGCAGCAACGAAGGGCGGTTGTCTGAAAAACTGTTTTTT
CASSNEGRLSEKLFF